This T cell receptor beta chain came from a study of regulatory T cells in long-lasting Graves disease (dated by TCRdb to 2020 to 2022). Regarding the complete study: Newly diagnosed Graves' disease patients had taken antithyroid drugs for less than 3 months. Persistent Graves' disease patients were compared with newly diagnosed Graves' disease patients by peripheral blood TCR sequencing and RNA sequencing. The study was conducted in China and was registered as a clinical trial. A total of around 35 samples were covered by TCR sequencing, comprising some 13 persistent and roughly 20 newly diagnosed Graves' disease patients.

The method was multiplex PCR. Instrument used: Illumina HiSeq 4000. CDR3 regions were amplified by Arm-PCR with iRepertoire HTBI primers to construct TCR beta libraries. Before sequencing, the PCR products underwent gel purification. Per the source publication's procedure: A total of roughly 65 TRBV and about 13 TRBJ segments were identified across samples and were used for gene usage analysis of CDR3 amino acid clonotypes. COPE and FqMerger were used to merge the filtered high-quality paired reads into contigs. BLAST was used to align contigs to IMGT TRBV, TRBD and TRBJ reference genes, and CDR3 was defined according to IMGT. Any clonotype with a frequency above 0.1% was classified as a highly expanded clone. Repertoire diversity was measured by Shannon entropy, and V-J evenness by the Gini coefficient. A clonotype found in more than one individual was treated as public. The public reads were quality trimmed at Q25 with fastp and then assembled into clones with MiXCR by TCRdb, keeping productive beta chains. CDR3 protein duplicates are merged, each entry listing the most common genes and DNA. These V and J calls derive from TCRdb rather than the authors' analysis. The sample table contains hundreds of thousands of distinct CDR3 sequences; only one count was recorded for approximately 15% of them. About 32% of the sample is held by the ten biggest clonotypes.

Spanning cysteine to phenylalanine, the CDR3 consists of 15 amino acids. The retained sequence is limited to the CDR3, 45 bases, with the frame set at the first base. V lost 5 bases and J lost 7 bases, and the count of bases not matched to a germline gene is 8. The sample's time point label, in plain terms: newly diagnosed GD, antithyroid drugs for less than 3 months. For both TCR sequencing and RNA sequencing, RNA was extracted from PBMCs using TRIzol. The diagnosis of Graves' disease followed American Thyroid Association guidelines. Recruitment of patients was carried out at an endocrinology department in Xi'an, China. Each patient gave about 8.1 milliliters of peripheral blood, collected in an EDTA anticoagulant tube. Ficoll Paque Plus density gradient separation was used to isolate PBMCs, and no further T cell sorting was done. RNA quality was checked with an Agilent 2100 Bioanalyzer and agarose gel, and concentration with a NanoDrop 2000.

As to this clonotype: No antigen is known for it. Nothing much larger sits one base from this clone, and base qualities are not available.

The study at large found these results: Persistent patients shared more public clonotypes among themselves (over 2,500) than newly diagnosed patients did (approximately 970). Only peripheral blood was studied, because thyroid tissue, the primary lesion, was inaccessible. As a limitation, the authors acknowledged that the small sample size may reduce accuracy. Compared with newly diagnosed patients, persistent Graves' disease patients had lower TCR Shannon entropy and fewer highly expanded clones, which suggests clonal expansion. Sequencing and analysis were limited to the TCR beta chain. Preferential use of TRBV28, TRBJ1-2 and TRBJ2-5 was observed in persistent disease, whereas TRBV20-1 and TRBJ2-1 were favored in newly diagnosed disease.

These same data were also listed under a study on T cells in Graves' hyperthyroidism and ophthalmopathy. Looking at the second paper: A patient counted as having stable Graves' hyperthyroidism if no progression to ophthalmopathy occurred over 18 months of follow-up. Hyperthyroidism patients were newly diagnosed, with disease duration under 2 months, and aged 18 to 65 years. Any patient with an uncontrolled infection, another autoimmune disease, pregnancy or lactation was excluded. Clinical symptoms, serum thyroxine and TRAb, thyroid ultrasound, and orbital computed tomography formed the basis for the diagnoses. A first-round RT-PCR of the TCR CDR3 used the HTBI primer set with the Qiagen OneStep RT-PCR kit. Most expanded thyroid clonotypes (frequency above 0.001) were also detected in blood, suggesting blood repertoires may reflect thyroid immune responses. A model built on a 13 V-J signature distinguished ophthalmopathy from stable hyperthyroidism, reaching approximately 89% sensitivity and under 84% specificity in cross-validation and 80%/75% in testing. In validation, the model predicted progression to ophthalmopathy a median of roughly 6.1 months before onset, with about 67% sensitivity and more than 72% specificity. To identify TCR V-J signatures that set the groups apart, the researchers used a discovery cohort of about a hundred patients, made up of 40 to 45 with Graves' ophthalmopathy and around 58 with stable Graves' hyperthyroidism. An independent validation cohort of around 19 hyperthyroidism patients and 15 or so patients who later progressed to ophthalmopathy tested prospective prediction of ophthalmopathy. The 95 to 100 discovery patients were randomly divided into training and test sets at a 7:3 ratio. In addition, the study compared T-cell repertoires in thyroid tissue and in blood from six Graves' hyperthyroidism patients. Once sampling was done, hyperthyroidism patients were given methimazole at a starting dose of 30 mg daily, whereas ophthalmopathy patients were given high-dose intravenous methylprednisolone. A second multiplex PCR round built the libraries, followed by size selection and purification. Paired-end sequencing of the libraries was performed with 100 bp reads on an Illumina HiSeq2000. SOAPnuke was used to process the raw data, throwing out any read that contained adapters or uncalled bases, had a mean Phred below 15, or lacked an exact constant-primer or identifier match. COPE v1.2.5 was used to merge high-quality paired reads, and clonotypes were defined as unique nucleotide sequences. MiTCR v1.1 was used to align the clonotypes against IMGT TRBV, TRBD and TRBJ reference segments. The analysis included only V-J combinations with a frequency above 0.0001, which together covered around 99% of the repertoires. The TCS score was defined as F50 (clonal expansion) divided by E x V (chaos), with BLOSUM62-based TCRdist calculated between CDR3 peptides within each V-J. Welch's t-statistics and random forest reduced just over 500 V-J features to roughly 13, which were used in a naive Bayes classifier (R e1071). No statistical method was used to fix the sample size in advance, and group allocation was not hidden from the investigators. TCR Vbeta CDR3 sequencing of roughly 140 peripheral blood samples (approximately 44 ophthalmopathy, approximately 80 hyperthyroidism and about 17 progressor patients) is reported in the paper.

This sample comprised peripheral blood mononuclear cells (PBMCs), obtained at new diagnosis, from a patient treated with antithyroid drugs. In this chain, TRBV12-3 or TRBV12-4 is recombined with TRBJ1-6; TRBD1 fits 7 bases in the junction. This sequence was found in a middle-aged man with Graves disease. Donor details come from another sample of the same person, matched by shared clones. CDR3 sequence: CASSPPGQRNSPLHF. The bases are TGTGCCAGCAGTCCTCCGGGACAGAGGAATTCACCCCTCCACTTT.